This is a list of T cell receptor beta chains from one sample in a study of siplizumab effects on memory and regulatory T cells. Measured with immunoSEQ multiplex PCR; TCRdb has only the in-frame clones, and not every one. This table has under 130,000 clones, under 95% appearing once. The sequenced material came from CD4+ T cells sorted from blood. These receptors were taken from a human donor in good health. The CDR3 runs from the conserved cysteine through the conserved F or W. D genes are given only for firm matches. A clone size is listed for some rows: how often the clone was seen (once, few, many), or a class if it is expanded.

d_gene | abundance | j_gene | v_gene | CDR3nt | CDR3aa
TRBD1 | . | TRBJ1-1 | TRBV6-5 | TGTGCCAGCAGTTACCTCAACACAGGGGGCCCACAGGAAGCTTTCTTT | CASSYLNTGGPQEAFF
. | . | TRBJ2-1 | TRBV18 | TGTGCCAGCTCTCCACAGAACAATGAGCAGTTCTTC | CASSPQNNEQFF
. | . | TRBJ1-6 | TRBV10-3 | TGTGCCATCAGCAGCTCCTATAATTCACCCCTCCACTTT | CAISSSYNSPLHF
. | . | TRBJ1-2 | TRBV6-5 | TGTGCCAGCAGTTTTGACGGGACCGATCTCCCCTATGGCTACACCTTC | CASSFDGTDLPYGYTF
. | . | TRBJ2-5 | TRBV7-2 | TGTGCCAGCAGCTTAGATGGCGGGTTGGGGCAAGAGACCCAGTACTTC | CASSLDGGLGQETQYF
. | . | TRBJ2-7 | TRBV5-8 | TGTGCCAGCAGCAACTACGAGCAGTACTTC | CASSNYEQYF
. | . | TRBJ1-1 | TRBV9 | TGTGCCAGCAGCGTAAAAGGGGCGAACACTGAAGCTTTCTTT | CASSVKGANTEAFF
TRBD1 | . | TRBJ1-1 | TRBV4-1 | TGCGCCAGCAGCCGGACAGGGACGAGGGCTGAAGCTTTCTTT | CASSRTGTRAEAFF
. | . | TRBJ1-5 | TRBV19 | TGTGCCAGTAGTATAGAATGGGGGCTCGGTCAGCCCCAGCATTTT | CASSIEWGLGQPQHF
TRBD2 | . | TRBJ2-3 | TRBV4-1 | TGCGCCAGCAGCCGCCATCCGGGACTAGCGGGGGGGGCCACAGATACGCAGTATTTT | CASSRHPGLAGGATDTQYF
. | . | TRBJ2-7 | TRBV30 | TGTGCCGCCACTCCCCCCTCCTACGAGCAGTACTTC | CAATPPSYEQYF
TRBD1 | . | TRBJ2-7 | TRBV2 | TGTGCCAGCAGCACGGGACAGTACGAGCAGTACTTC | CASSTGQYEQYF
. | once | TRBJ1-2 | TRBV5-1 | TGCGCCAGCAGCTTAGACTGGGCTTCGGATGGCTACACCTTC | CASSLDWASDGYTF
. | . | TRBJ2-5 | TRBV23-1 | TGCGCCAGCAGTCAGGAGGGACTTGGTGACTTC | CASSQEGLGDF
. | . | TRBJ2-7 | TRBV6-5 | TGTGCCAGCAGCCATTCAGGAGGGGACTACGAGCAGTACTTC | CASSHSGGDYEQYF
TRBD1 | . | TRBJ1-1 | TRBV4-3 | TGCGCCAGCAGCCAGGCAGACAGGGGATGGACTGAAGCTTTCTTT | CASSQADRGWTEAFF
. | . | TRBJ1-2 | TRBV5-1 | TGCGCCAGCAGCTGGGGCCTAAGCGTGGATGGCTACACCTTC | CASSWGLSVDGYTF
. | . | TRBJ2-1 | TRBV14 | TGTGCCAGCAGCCAAGGACTCCTGACCAAAGATGAGCAGTTCTTC | CASSQGLLTKDEQFF
TRBD1 | . | TRBJ1-2 | TRBV15 | TGTGCCACCAGCAGGCGAATACAGGGGACTGGCTACACCTTC | CATSRRIQGTGYTF
. | once | TRBJ1-1 | TRBV19 | TGTGCCAGTAGTATTCGCAGGGTCAACACTGAAGCTTTCTTT | CASSIRRVNTEAFF
. | . | TRBJ2-5 | TRBV6-1 | TGTGCCAGCAGTGTCAGGGGAGGAGAGACCCAGTACTTC | CASSVRGGETQYF
. | . | TRBJ1-6 | TRBV30 | TGTGCCTGGAGTGCCGATTCCGGGACCGATCTCGGGGTGCCCCTCCACTTT | CAWSADSGTDLGVPLHF
. | . | TRBJ2-3 | TRBV14 | TGTGCCAGCAGCCAGACCGCCGGAACTAGCACAGATACGCAGTATTTT | CASSQTAGTSTDTQYF
. | . | TRBJ1-1 | TRBV11-3 | TGTGCCAGCAGCTTAGCGGGGGAGAACACTGAAGCTTTCTTT | CASSLAGENTEAFF
TRBD2 | once | TRBJ2-3 | TRBV5-8 | TGTGCCAGCAGCTTGTTTTCGGGGTTAGCGGGACCCACAGATACGCAGTATTTT | CASSLFSGLAGPTDTQYF
TRBD2 | once | TRBJ2-3 | TRBV30 | TGTGCCTGTACCGGGACTAGCTCATCACCAGATACGCAGTATTTT | CACTGTSSSPDTQYF